This T cell receptor beta chain was recorded in a study of CD8 T cells in ankylosing spondylitis. The study, taken as a whole, reports: Disease-associated clones were reportedly significantly overrepresented in matched ankylosing spondylitis synovial fluid. Among TCR beta sequences, a motif of roughly 8 highly homologous variants appeared characteristic of ankylosing spondylitis blood.

As the method for making TCR beta libraries, quantitative 5'-RACE with molecular barcodes was used. Via MiXCR, TCRdb re-called the 5' RACE reads, giving one row per CDR3 protein. Of about 330,000 distinct CDR3 sequences in the sample, 7.5% to 9% are singletons; the top ten hold 13% to 15%. Comments on this clonotype: The antigen remains undetermined.

CDR3 length equals 16 residues. The trim removed 5 bases at V and 5 bases at J, leaving 9 bases unmatched. Germline V CDR1 and CDR2: SGHRS, YFSETQ. Sequencing input: blood, either unsorted or a sorted T cell fraction (not recorded which). The rearrangement uses TRBV5-1 and TRBJ2-2, with 10 bases lining up with TRBD1. The TCR was taken from a male donor with ankylosing spondylitis. The CDR3 DNA sequence: TGCGCCAGCAGGGCGGGGACAGGGGCCCAGACCGGGGAGCTGTTTTTT. Its translation is CASRAGTGAQTGELFF.